Below are 21 T cell receptor beta chains sequenced from a single sample in a study of T cell repertoires in cytomegalovirus infection. These receptors are not linked to any known antigen. TCRdb processed the reads anew with MiXCR; each CDR3 protein has one entry. The repertoire includes about 770,000 distinct CDR3 sequences, under 35% of them detected once, and around 13% sits in the top ten. The starting material was cultured CD8+ T cells from PBMCs, obtained from culture after CMV antigen stimulation. Receptors were obtained from a human donor in good health (CMV status not recorded). Some clones in this sample may be carry-over from other donors' samples.

The rearrangement joins TRBV9 to TRBJ2-4; 16 bases are shared with TRBD2. This CDR3 contains 19 residues. The germline CDR1 and CDR2 sequences are SGDLS and YYNGEE. The V and J ends lost 4 bases and 1 base, in that order; junction bases with no gene match: 8. The CDR3 region has the DNA TGTGCCAGCAGCACCGGGACTAGCGGGGGGGGAGTGGCCAAAAACATTCAGTACTTC. Protein: CASSTGTSGGGVAKNIQYF. Combining the CDR3 with reference TRBV9 and TRBJ2-4 gives the whole variable domain DSGVTQTPKHLITATGQRVTLRCSPRSGDLSVYWYQQSLDQGLQFLIQYYNGEERAKGNILERFSAQQFPDLHSELNLSSLELGDSALYFCASSTGTSGGGVAKNIQYFGAGTRLSVL.

Only a few counts were recorded for this clonotype. The chain carries TRBV7-9 and TRBJ1-6; no definite D call. The CDR3 is made up of 12 amino acids. The V and J ends lost 7 bases and 10 bases respectively, with 11 bases between them. Per the germline V gene, CDR1 is SEHNR and CDR2 is FQNEAQ (reference sequence). CDR3: CASTQGGSPLHF. The CDR3 bases are TGTGCCAGCACCCAAGGCGGATCACCCCTCCACTTT. Supplemented by reference TRBV7-9 and TRBJ1-6, the full variable domain reads DTGVSQNPRHKITKRGQNVTFRCDPISEHNRLYWYRQTLGQGPEFLTYFQNEAQLEKSRLLSDRFSAERPKGSFSTLEIQRTEQGDSAMYLCASTQGGSPLHFGNGTRLTVT.

This clonotype has more than one count but fewer than ten. The V call is TRBV6-6, the J call TRBJ1-1; D ambiguous. The germline CDR1 and CDR2 sequences are MNHNY and SVGAGI (reference sequence). Trimming cost V 0 bases and J 7 bases, with 12 bases left between them. The CDR3 runs 14 residues. This chain's CDR3 is CASSYSLVGYEAFF. The CDR3 coding sequence is TGTGCCAGCAGTTACTCGCTGGTCGGATATGAAGCTTTCTTT.

There are a few counts of this clonotype. This CDR3 reads CASSIDWGTVEDTYEAFF. CDR3 sequence (DNA): TGTGCCAGTAGTATAGATTGGGGGACGGTAGAGGACACATACGAAGCTTTCTTT. This chain connects TRBV19 to TRBJ1-1; possible D gene TRBD1, 5 bases. The V gene's germline CDR1 is LNHDA and CDR2 SQIVND (reference sequence). The CDR3 covers 18 residues. V was cut by 0 bases and J by 8 bases, with 25 bases left in between. Combining the CDR3 with reference TRBV19 and TRBJ1-1 gives the whole variable domain DGGITQSPKYLFRKEGQNVTLSCEQNLNHDAMYWYRQDPGQGLRLIYYSQIVNDFQKGDIAEGYSVSREKKESFPLTVTSAQKNPTAFYLCASSIDWGTVEDTYEAFFGQGTRLTVV.

The chain employs TRBV4-1 and TRBJ1-5; 9 bases are shared with TRBD1. V lost 4 bases to trimming and J lost 4 bases; unmatched junction nucleotides: 8. CDR1 MGHRA and CDR2 YSYEKL come from the germline V gene. This CDR3 contains 16 residues. The CDR3 DNA sequence: TGCGCCAGCAGCCTATCCCAGGACAGGGGAAATCAGCCCCAGCATTTT. Translation gives CASSLSQDRGNQPQHF.

This clonotype occurred many times. The chain carries TRBV7-6 and TRBJ2-1; 7 bases map to TRBD2. The CDR3 runs to 16 residues. J was trimmed by 5 bases and V by 3 bases; bases with no gene match: 10. Germline lookup yields CDR1 SGHVS and CDR2 FNYEAQ. CDR3 nucleotide sequence: TGTGCCAGCAGCTTCTCTAGCGGACCGTCGGACAATGAGCAGTTCTTC. Its protein is CASSFSSGPSDNEQFF.

This clonotype turned up a few times. This chain uses TRBV19 with TRBJ1-2; D call uncertain. Germline V CDR1 and CDR2: LNHDA, SQIVND (reference sequence). V was cut by 0 bases and J by 2 bases, with 4 bases left in between. This CDR3 has 13 residues. The CDR3 coding sequence is TGTGCCAGTAGTATAGACCGGAACTATGGCTACACCTTC. Protein sequence: CASSIDRNYGYTF.

There are many counts of this clonotype. This chain links TRBV7-6 with TRBJ1-2, with a tentative D call TRBD1 (5 bases). V lost 0 bases, J lost 9 bases, and 11 bases lay in between. Germline-derived CDR1 and CDR2 are SGHVS and FNYEAQ. The CDR3 contains 13 residues. This CDR3 reads CASSLAGESRYTF. For the CDR3, the DNA is TGTGCCAGCAGCTTAGCGGGGGAGAGCCGCTACACCTTC.

The chain joins TRBV2 to TRBJ2-1, with 9 nucleotides matching TRBD2. Per the germline V gene, CDR1 is SNHLY and CDR2 is FYNNEI. The CDR3 contains 11 residues. Trimming took 7 bases from V and 10 from J; bases not matched to a gene: 2. The CDR3: CASTSGVEQFF. The DNA for the CDR3 is TGTGCCAGCACTAGCGGGGTAGAGCAGTTCTTC.

This clonotype appeared many times. The chain carries TRBV7-9 and TRBJ1-1; 8 positions match TRBD1. This CDR3 has 19 residues. The J segment lost 0 bases and the V segment lost 2 bases, leaving 14 bases of the junction unmatched. The germline V gene encodes CDR1 SEHNR and CDR2 FQNEAQ (reference sequence). The DNA of the CDR3 is TGTGCCAGCAGCTTACCTTGGACAGGGACCAGAGCTATGAACACTGAAGCTTTCTTT. This encodes CASSLPWTGTRAMNTEAFF.

This chain uses TRBV7-9 with TRBJ2-4; D remains unclear. V lost 4 bases and J lost 2, with 18 bases in between. The germline CDR1 and CDR2 sequences are SEHNR and FQNEAQ (reference sequence). The CDR3 totals 17 residues. The CDR3 coding sequence is TGTGCCAGCAGCTCTCGGACCGGCGGAGTGCCCAAAAACATTCAGTACTTC. Its protein product is CASSSRTGGVPKNIQYF. The full variable domain, rest sourced from reference TRBV7-9 and TRBJ2-4, is DTGVSQNPRHKITKRGQNVTFRCDPISEHNRLYWYRQTLGQGPEFLTYFQNEAQLEKSRLLSDRFSAERPKGSFSTLEIQRTEQGDSAMYLCASSSRTGGVPKNIQYFGAGTRLSVL.

The chain uses TRBV5-1 and TRBJ1-1, with no clear D. The CDR3 runs to 15 residues. Trimming removed 0 bases from V and 3 bases from J, with 12 bases in between. CDR1 and CDR2 (germline): SGHRS, YFSETQ. The CDR3 bases are TGCGCCAGCAGCTTGGATATAGCAATAGACACTGAAGCTTTCTTT. This sequence encodes CASSLDIAIDTEAFF.

The sample holds a few counts of this clonotype. The V call is TRBV4-2, the J call TRBJ1-2; perhaps TRBD1 as D (6 bases). Germline V gives CDR1 LGHNA, CDR2 YNFKEQ. The CDR3 contains 16 residues. The germline V and J ends were trimmed by 0 bases and 4 bases, with 15 bases remaining between them. This CDR3 reads CASSQDWGAKGYGYTF. The CDR3 region has the DNA TGTGCCAGCAGCCAAGATTGGGGGGCGAAGGGCTATGGCTACACCTTC.

V usage is TRBV6-1 and J usage is TRBJ1-5; 8 positions match TRBD1. Germline CDR1 reads MNHNS; CDR2 reads SASEGT. This CDR3 contains 15 residues. The trim removed 6 bases at V and 0 bases at J, leaving 4 bases unmatched. CDR3 sequence reads: CASRQGAGSNQPQHF. Here the CDR3 DNA reads TGTGCCAGCAGGCAGGGGGCTGGTAGCAATCAGCCCCAGCATTTT.

The chain combines TRBV27 with TRBJ2-1, with TRBD2 matching over 10 bases. The germline V gene has CDR1 MNHEY and CDR2 SMNVEV (reference sequence). The V gene end was trimmed by 2 bases and the J gene end by 8 bases; junction bases not matched to a gene: 6. This CDR3 has 15 amino acids. In nucleotides, the CDR3 is TGTGCCAGCAGTTTACGTAGCGGGGGGATGGATGAGCAGTTCTTC. This sequence encodes CASSLRSGGMDEQFF.

The J gene is TRBJ2-5, the V gene TRBV10-3, with D perhaps given as TRBD1 or TRBD2 (6 bases each). Germline assignment: CDR1 ENHRY and CDR2 SYGVKD. The CDR3 sequence is 16 residues long. The V and J ends lost 2 bases and 4 bases respectively, with 17 bases between them. DNA of the CDR3: TGTGCCATCAGTGAGACGGGGGCGCGCATATCAGAGACCCAGTACTTC. This translates into CAISETGARISETQYF.

This clonotype was counted only a few times. V usage is TRBV5-5 and J usage is TRBJ1-6, with D possibly being TRBD1 (6 bases). Trimming stripped 0 bases from V and 3 bases from J, with 10 bases between. This CDR3 contains 16 residues. The germline V gene has CDR1 SGHKS and CDR2 YYEKEE (reference sequence). This chain's CDR3 is CASSLGRGGYNSPLHF. As DNA, the CDR3 is TGTGCCAGCAGCTTGGGCAGGGGCGGCTATAATTCACCCCTCCACTTT.

This chain connects TRBV27 to TRBJ1-4; D uncertain. V lost 5 bases to trimming and J lost 7 bases, with 17 bases between them. CDR3 length: 15 residues. In germline, CDR1 is MNHEY, CDR2 SMNVEV (reference sequence). The CDR3 sequence: CASSTYTQEGEKLFF. The CDR3 DNA is TGTGCCAGCAGTACATACACCCAGGAGGGTGAAAAACTGTTTTTT.

This clonotype came up a few times. One end of the junction does not line up with germline, which may come from a read error. The CDR3, as DNA: TGTGCCAGCAGCCAAGTGGAATCCGCCAAAGACATTCAGTACTTC. Its translation: CASSQVESAKDIQYF. The chain has TRBV4-2 and TRBJ2-4; D is uncertain. CDR3 length equals 15 residues. CDR1 and CDR2 from the germline V gene are LGHNA and YNFKEQ.

The chain has TRBV10-3 and TRBJ2-6, with 8 bases identical to TRBD1. This CDR3 is built from 17 residues. Germline trimming cut 11 bases from V and 0 bases from J; bases unmatched to any gene: 12. The V gene's germline CDR1 is ENHRY and CDR2 SYGVKD. The CDR3 nucleotides read TGTGCCTCCAAGGGGGGAGGACAGGGCTCTGGGGCCAACGTCCTGACTTTC. Protein product: CASKGGGQGSGANVLTF.

The rearrangement uses TRBV6-5 and TRBJ1-2, with 7 bases matching TRBD1. CDR1 is MNHEY, CDR2 SVGAGI, per germline. V dropped 2 bases and J dropped 5; count of bases not matched to a gene: 11. CDR3 size: 16 residues. This CDR3 is CASSYLASRGSYGYTF. CDR3 nucleotide sequence: TGTGCCAGCAGTTACCTGGCTAGCAGGGGGAGTTATGGCTACACCTTC.